The clone carrying this TCR beta chain showed up just a few times. What it recognizes is unknown. The sample originates from a study of T cell responses to AZD1222 COVID-19 vaccine. The protocol was immunoSEQ multiplex PCR, while the TCRdb copy is restricted to in-frame clones and leaves out a portion. The sample has under 150,000 clones, more than 90% seen once. Germline loops: CDR1 SGHNT, CDR2 YENEEA. The trim removed 5 bases at V and 3 bases at J, leaving 13 bases unmatched. CDR3 length: 17 residues. The analysis combined second doses at about 4 or about 12 weeks. Study-level results: Donor demographics were predominantly white British with a female majority; clonal diversity may be underestimated. Repertoires were collected only later (after the peak T cell response had occurred).

The V call is TRBV11-3, the J call TRBJ1-2; TRBD1 matches 9 bases. The origin of this receptor is an adult who received the AZD1222 COVID-19 vaccine. The sequenced sample was peripheral blood, obtained 28 days after the second AZD1222 dose. CDR3 loop: CASSRRTGERAYYGYTF. In nucleotides, the CDR3 is TGTGCCAGCAGCCGGCGGACAGGGGAGAGAGCGTACTATGGCTACACCTTC.